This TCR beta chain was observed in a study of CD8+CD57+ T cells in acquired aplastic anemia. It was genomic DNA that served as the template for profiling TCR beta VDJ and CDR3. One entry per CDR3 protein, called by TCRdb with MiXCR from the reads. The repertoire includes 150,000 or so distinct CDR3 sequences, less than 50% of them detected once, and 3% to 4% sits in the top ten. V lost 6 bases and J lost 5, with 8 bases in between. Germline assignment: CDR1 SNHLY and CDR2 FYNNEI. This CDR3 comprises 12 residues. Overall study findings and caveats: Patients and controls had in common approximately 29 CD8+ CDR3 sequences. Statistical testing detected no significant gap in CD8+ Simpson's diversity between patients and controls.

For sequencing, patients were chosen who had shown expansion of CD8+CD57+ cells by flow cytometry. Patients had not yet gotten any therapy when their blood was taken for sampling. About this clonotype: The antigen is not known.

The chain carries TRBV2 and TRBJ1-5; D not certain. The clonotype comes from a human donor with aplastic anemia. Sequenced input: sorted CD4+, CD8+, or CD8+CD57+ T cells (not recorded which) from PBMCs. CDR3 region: CASRREHQPQHF. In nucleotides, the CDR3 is TGTGCCAGCAGGCGAGAACATCAGCCCCAGCATTTT.